This TCR beta chain was identified in a study of CD8+ T cells in alopecia areata. Study-level background: Dosing spanned 6 to 18 months on tofacitinib, then 6 months off drug.

Study-wide points: Higher clonality and more expanded CD8+ clones appeared in lesional than normal scalp.

Lesional scalp tissue (obtained by punch biopsy) and peripheral blood were collected from alopecia areata patients. From PBMCs, CD4+ and CD8+ T cells were sorted. As the sequencing template, cDNA was produced by extracting RNA and reverse transcribing it. Sequenced by immunoSEQ multiplex PCR; TCRdb stores in-frame clones only, minus some. The sample holds 200,000 to 250,000 clones, roughly 69% seen once. Notes on this clone: The antigen is undetermined.

The length of the CDR3 is 14 residues. V gave up 4 bases and J gave up 2 bases, with 11 bases separating them. CDR1 is SGHDT, CDR2 YYEEEE, per germline. The sequences come from CD4+ T cells sorted from blood, collected at week 0. The V call is TRBV5-6, the J call TRBJ2-3, with D unclear. This TCR derives from a human donor with alopecia areata. The CDR3 DNA reads TGTGCCAGCAGCCAATTGCCAGTCACAGATACGCAGTATTTT. Protein: CASSQLPVTDTQYF.